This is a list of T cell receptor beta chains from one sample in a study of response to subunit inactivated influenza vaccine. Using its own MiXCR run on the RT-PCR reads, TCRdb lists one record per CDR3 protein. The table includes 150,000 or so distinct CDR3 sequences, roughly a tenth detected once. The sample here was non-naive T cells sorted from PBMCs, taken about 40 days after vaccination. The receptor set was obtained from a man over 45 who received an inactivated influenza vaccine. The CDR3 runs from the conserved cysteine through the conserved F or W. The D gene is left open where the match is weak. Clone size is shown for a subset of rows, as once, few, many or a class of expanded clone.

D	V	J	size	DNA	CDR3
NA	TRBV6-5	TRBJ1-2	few	TGTGCCAGCAGTTACTCGCGGACAGCGCTACGTAACTATGGCTACACCTTC	CASSYSRTALRNYGYTF
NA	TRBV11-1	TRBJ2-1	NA	TGTGCCAGCAGTCAATCTCGATCCTACAATGAGCAGTTCTTC	CASSQSRSYNEQFF
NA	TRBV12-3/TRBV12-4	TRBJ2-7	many	TGTGCCAGCAGTCGTGTGGGCGAGCAGTACTTC	CASSRVGEQYF
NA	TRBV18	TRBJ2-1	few	TGTGCCAGCTCACCAAATGCTGGAGAAGTTGAGCAGTTCTTC	CASSPNAGEVEQFF
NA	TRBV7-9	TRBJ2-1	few	TGTGCCAGCAGCTTGGGGTATCTGAATGAGCAGTTCTTC	CASSLGYLNEQFF
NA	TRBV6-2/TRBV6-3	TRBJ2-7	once	TGTGCCAGCAGTTACCCGACAGGCGGCTTATCCTACGAGCAGTACTTC	CASSYPTGGLSYEQYF
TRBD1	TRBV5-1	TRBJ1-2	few	TGCGCCAGCAGCAAGGGACAGTCTAACGGAGGTGGCTACACCTTC	CASSKGQSNGGGYTF
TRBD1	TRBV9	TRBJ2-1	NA	TGTGCCAGCAGTATAGGGGGGACAGGCTCCTACAATGAGCAGTTCTTC	CASSIGGTGSYNEQFF
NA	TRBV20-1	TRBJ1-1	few	TGCAGTGCTAGAGACCGCACCAAGAACACTGAAGCTTTCTTT	CSARDRTKNTEAFF
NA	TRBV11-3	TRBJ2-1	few	TGTGCCAGCAGCTTAGACCAGGGGCCAGGAAGTGAGCAGTTCTTC	CASSLDQGPGSEQFF
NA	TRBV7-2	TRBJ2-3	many	TGTGCCAGCACTTCCAGGAGTGGCGATACGCAGTATTTT	CASTSRSGDTQYF
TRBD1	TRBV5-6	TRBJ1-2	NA	TGTGCCAGCAGCCTAAAGACAGGGGGAAGCTATGGCTACACCTTC	CASSLKTGGSYGYTF
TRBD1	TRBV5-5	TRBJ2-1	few	TGTGCCAGCAGCGGGACAGGGGTCGGGGTGCAGTTCTTC	CASSGTGVGVQFF
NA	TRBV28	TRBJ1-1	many	TGTGCCAGCAGTCACCCGAGGGAGACGAACACTGAAGCTTTCTTT	CASSHPRETNTEAFF
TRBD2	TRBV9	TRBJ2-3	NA	TGTGCCAGCAGCCCTCGCCCCGGGGGGGGCACAGATACGCAGTATTTT	CASSPRPGGGTDTQYF
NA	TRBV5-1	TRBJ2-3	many	TGCGCCAGCAGCTTGGCTTATAAGCCCACAGATACGCAGTATTTT	CASSLAYKPTDTQYF
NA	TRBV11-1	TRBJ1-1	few	TGTGCCAGCAGCTTAGGGGGCCATGAAGCTTTCTTT	CASSLGGHEAFF
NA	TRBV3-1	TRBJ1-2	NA	TGTGCCAGCAGCCACTCAGGGAATCGGTATGGCTACACCTTC	CASSHSGNRYGYTF
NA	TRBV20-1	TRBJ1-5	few	TGCAGTGCTATGTTAGGACGGGATCAGCCCCAGCATTTT	CSAMLGRDQPQHF
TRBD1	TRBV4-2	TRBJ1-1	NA	TGTGCCAGCAGCCAGGACAGGGGACGGACAGGGGACTCAAACACTGAAGCTTTCTTT	CASSQDRGRTGDSNTEAFF
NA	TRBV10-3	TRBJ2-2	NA	TGTGCCATCAGTTCGGACCCTGTCAACACCGGGGAGCTGTTTTTT	CAISSDPVNTGELFF
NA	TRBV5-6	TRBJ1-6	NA	TGTGCCAGCAGCTTGGCTTCAGGAAGATCACCCCTCCACTTT	CASSLASGRSPLHF
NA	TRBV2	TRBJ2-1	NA	TGTGCCAGCAGTGTGGGATTTTACAATGAGCAGTTCTTC	CASSVGFYNEQFF
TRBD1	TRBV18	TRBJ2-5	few	TGTGCCAGCTCACTTCCGACAGGGGGGACAGAGACCCAGTACTTC	CASSLPTGGTETQYF
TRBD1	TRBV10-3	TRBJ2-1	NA	TGTGCCATCAGTCTCCAGGTTTTTGGTATGGGACAGGGTTTCAATGAGCAGTTCTTC	CAISLQVFGMGQGFNEQFF
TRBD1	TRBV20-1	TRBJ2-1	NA	TGCAGTGCCGGACAGGGGGCAGGTGATGAGCAGTTCTTC	CSAGQGAGDEQFF
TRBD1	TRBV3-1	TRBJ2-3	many	TGTGCCAGCAGCCAAGGCAGAGGGGGCTACACAGATACGCAGTATTTT	CASSQGRGGYTDTQYF
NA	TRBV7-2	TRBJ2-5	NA	TGTGCCAGCAGCCAGCTTCTTAGGGGGACCCAGTACTTC	CASSQLLRGTQYF
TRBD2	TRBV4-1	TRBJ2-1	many	TGCGCCAGCAGCCTAGGGACTAGCGGGGTTTCCCATGAGCAGTTCTTC	CASSLGTSGVSHEQFF
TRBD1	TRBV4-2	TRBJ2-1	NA	TGTGCCAGCAGCCAAGATAGGACAGGGGGCTCCTACAATGAGCAGTTCTTC	CASSQDRTGGSYNEQFF
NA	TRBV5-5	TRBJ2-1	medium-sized	TGTGCCAGCAGCCCCAGTTGGGGATCCTACAATGAGCAGTTCTTC	CASSPSWGSYNEQFF
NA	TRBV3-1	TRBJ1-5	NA	TGTGCCAGCAGCCAAGTGCTGGGGGCTAATCAGCCCCAGCATTTT	CASSQVLGANQPQHF